Below, 4 T cell receptor beta chains from the same sample are listed, as sequenced in a study of blood T cell repertoires in COVID-19. Clones were read by immunoSEQ multiplex PCR, and TCRdb kept only the in-frame ones, dropping some. The top ten clones hold 2.5% to 4% of a sample with approximately 350,000 clones, under 95% of them seen once. The source material was peripheral blood. The source is a woman under 30 who had recovered from COVID-19.

The chain recombines TRBV5-6 with TRBJ1-2; no clear D gene. Germline V gene sequence: CDR1 SGHDT, CDR2 YYEEEE. The CDR3 contains 13 residues. The V gene lost 4 bases and the J gene lost 6 bases, with 13 bases spanning the gap. Written as DNA, the CDR3 is TGTGCCAGCAGCCCAGGACTGAGGAATGGCTACACCTTC. It codes for CASSPGLRNGYTF.

The chain combines TRBV3-1 (or the pseudogene TRBV3-2) with TRBJ2-1; D is perhaps TRBD2 (6 bases). Germline assignment: CDR1 LGHDT and CDR2 YNNKEL (reference sequence). The CDR3 extends over 16 amino acids. V shed 4 bases and J shed 0 bases, with 13 bases lying between them. CDR3 residues: CASSPPLADSYNEQFF. DNA of the CDR3: TGTGCCAGCAGCCCACCCTTAGCGGACTCCTACAATGAGCAGTTCTTC.

This clone appeared a single time. The J gene is TRBJ1-2, the V gene TRBV9; 12 positions match TRBD1. The V gene's germline CDR1 is SGDLS and CDR2 YYNGEE. With 3 bases clipped from V and 7 bases from J, the junction kept 7 bases outside the gene matches. There are 15 residues in the CDR3. DNA of the CDR3: TGTGCCAGCAGCGCACGGGACAGGGGGCCGCTTGGCTACACCTTC. It yields the protein CASSARDRGPLGYTF.

The chain is built from TRBV24-1 and TRBJ1-4; 10 nucleotides agree with TRBD1. CDR1 and CDR2 from the germline V gene are KGHDR and SFDVKD. CDR3 length equals 16 residues. The ends lost 3 bases at V and 6 bases at J; junction bases unmatched: 6. CDR3 sequence reads: CATSDGDRGEHEKLFF. The CDR3 DNA is TGTGCCACCAGTGATGGGGACAGGGGAGAGCATGAAAAACTGTTTTTT.